What follows are 10 T cell receptor beta chains derived from one specimen sequenced in a study of shared clonotypes between healthy human individuals. The repertoire was sequenced with immunoSEQ multiplex PCR; TCRdb's copy has only in-frame clones and lacks some. The profile shows 700,000 or so clones, about two thirds of them singletons. The sample was memory CD4+ T cells sorted from blood. As to subset: CD45RA-negative fraction. The receptor source for this set is a woman in her twenties or thirties in good health.

Note on this clone: Other nucleotide sequences in the sample specify the same CDR3. J is TRBJ2-5 and V is TRBV20-1; D call uncertain. Germline V lookup: CDR1 DFQATT, CDR2 SNEGSKA (reference sequence). V was cut by 5 bases and J by 5 bases, with 6 bases left in between. The CDR3 is 10 amino acids. CDR3 bases: TGCAGTGCTGCTACGGAGACCCAGTACTTC. It is translated as CSAATETQYF.

This chain joins TRBV6-5 and TRBJ1-2, with a tentative D call TRBD1 (6 bases). From germline, CDR1 is MNHEY and CDR2 SVGAGI. Trimming cost V 6 bases and J 3 bases, with 17 bases left between them. This CDR3 spans 15 amino acids. The CDR3 bases are TGTGCCAGCAGCTCCCCGACAGGCGATGACTATGGCTACACCTTC. This gives the protein CASSSPTGDDYGYTF.

The chain uses TRBV6-5 and TRBJ1-2; tentative D call: TRBD1 (6 bases). CDR3 length: 15 amino acids. Germline loops: CDR1 MNHEY, CDR2 SVGAGI. V lost 4 bases to trimming and J lost 7 bases, with 19 bases between them. For the CDR3, the DNA is TGTGCCAGCAGTTCCGCAGGGGTGGCTATAGCTGGCTACACCTTC. Its translation: CASSSAGVAIAGYTF.

CDR3 in DNA: TGTGCCAGCAGCGGGGGGGGCGATACGCAGTATTTT. Amino acids: CASSGGGDTQYF. J is TRBJ2-3 and V is TRBV21-1; TRBD2 is the table's D call and was not checked against the DNA. TRBV21-1 is a documented pseudogene. CDR3 length equals 12 residues.

This clone was detected only a few times. This chain connects TRBV19 to TRBJ1-4; possible D gene TRBD1, 6 bases. The germline gives CDR1 LNHDA, CDR2 SQIVND (reference sequence). V lost 5 bases, J lost 3 bases, and 13 bases lay in between. The CDR3 sequence is 15 residues long. This CDR3 is CASSANRASNEKLFF. Written as DNA, the CDR3 is TGTGCCAGTAGTGCGAACAGGGCTTCTAATGAAAAACTGTTTTTT.

The chain carries TRBV15 and TRBJ2-6; D possibly uses TRBD1 or TRBD2 (5 bases each). Germline CDR1 and CDR2: LNHNV and YYDKDF (reference sequence). Trimming stripped 8 bases from V and 0 bases from J, with 8 bases between. There are 14 residues in the CDR3. The CDR3 reads CATGDLSGANVLTF. In DNA form, the CDR3 reads TGTGCCACCGGGGACCTCTCTGGGGCCAACGTCCTGACTTTC.

The chain uses TRBV19 and TRBJ1-4; the match to TRBD1 covers 9 bases. V was clipped by 6 bases and J by 5 bases; unmatched bases: 7. The CDR3 loop spans 15 amino acids. CDR1 LNHDA and CDR2 SQIVND come from the germline V gene (reference sequence). Here the CDR3 reads CASSLAGTGNEKLFF. The DNA of the CDR3 is TGTGCCAGTAGCCTAGCCGGGACAGGGAATGAAAAACTGTTTTTT.

The chain couples TRBV6-1 to TRBJ2-7; TRBD1 agrees at 7 bases. Germline loops: CDR1 MNHNS, CDR2 SASEGT. Trimming removed 4 bases from V and 5 bases from J; junction bases left unmatched: 2. This CDR3 has 12 amino acids. The CDR3 loop reads CASSARGHEQYF. Written as DNA, the CDR3 is TGTGCCAGCAGTGCTAGGGGGCACGAGCAGTACTTC.

The chain joins TRBV27 to TRBJ1-2; 9 positions match TRBD1. The CDR3 totals 13 residues. Germline CDR1 reads MNHEY; CDR2 reads SMNVEV (reference sequence). The trim removed 6 bases at V and 8 bases at J, leaving 7 bases unmatched. The DNA of the CDR3 is TGTGCCAGCAGAGAAAGGACAGGGGTGGGCTACACCTTC. Encoded protein: CASRERTGVGYTF.

V usage is TRBV9 and J usage is TRBJ1-3, with 8 bases lining up with TRBD1. This CDR3 comprises 15 residues. Germline V gene data show CDR1 as SGDLS and CDR2 as YYNGEE. V lost 3 bases to trimming and J lost 2 bases; unmatched junction nucleotides: 4. CDR3 sequence: CASSALTGAGNTIYF. Here the CDR3 DNA reads TGTGCCAGCAGCGCCTTGACAGGGGCTGGAAACACCATATATTTT.